Shown below are 5 T cell receptor beta chains from a single sample sequenced in a study of response to subunit inactivated influenza vaccine. In TCRdb, the RT-PCR reads were re-called with MiXCR into one record per CDR3 protein. The sample carries fewer than 800,000 distinct CDR3 sequences, 15% to 19% recorded once. Sequences were derived from PBMCs from blood, sampled about 11 days after vaccination. These receptors originate from a middle-aged man who received an inactivated influenza vaccine.

There are a few counts of this clonotype. V usage is TRBV12-3 or TRBV12-4 and J usage is TRBJ2-1; unclear D gene. There are 14 residues in the CDR3. Trimming took off 3 bases at V and 5 bases at J, with 11 bases between the two ends. The CDR3 bases are TGTGCCAGCAGTTTCCAAAGCCACAACAATGAGCAGTTCTTC. Protein product: CASSFQSHNNEQFF.

This clonotype was seen a handful of times. The chain joins TRBV7-8 to TRBJ2-3, with D hard to call. The germline V gene encodes CDR1 SGHVS and CDR2 FQNEAQ. V lost 8 bases to trimming and J lost 2 bases, with 14 bases between them. This CDR3 is built from 14 residues. CDR3 region: CASRMSGPTDTQYF. The CDR3 coding sequence is TGTGCCAGCCGGATGTCTGGCCCCACAGATACGCAGTATTTT. The full variable domain, in which reference TRBV7-8 and TRBJ2-3 provide the parts outside the CDR3, is GAGVSQSPRYKVAKRGQDVALRCDPISGHVSLFWYQQALGQGPEFLTYFQNEAQLDKSGLPSDRFFAERPEGSVSTLKIQRTQQEDSAVYLCASRMSGPTDTQYFGPGTRLTVL.

This clonotype came up a few times. The chain is built from TRBV3-1 and TRBJ1-4, with D tentatively TRBD1 (5 bases). Between the trimmed V and J ends, which lost 3 bases and 8 bases, there was a span of 7 bases. CDR3 length equals 12 residues. The germline V gene has CDR1 LGHDT and CDR2 YNNKEL (reference sequence). The CDR3 nucleotides are TGTGCCAGCAGCCAGCGACAGGAAAAACTGTTTTTT. Its translation: CASSQRQEKLFF.

The chain recombines TRBV18 with TRBJ2-2; D remains ambiguous. This CDR3 is built from 16 residues. V lost 2 bases and J lost 0, with 10 bases in between. CDR1 and CDR2 (germline): KGHSH, LQKENI. The chain's CDR3 is CASSPSQFANTGELFF. CDR3 bases: TGTGCCAGCTCACCAAGCCAGTTCGCGAACACCGGGGAGCTGTTTTTT.

The chain couples TRBV6-7 to TRBJ2-7; D uncertain. TRBV6-7 carries the ORF label, with uncertain function. The CDR3 runs to 16 residues. Trimming took 0 bases from V and 0 from J, leaving 12 bases between them. This CDR3 is CASSYSLTRHSYEQYF. CDR3 nucleotides: TGTGCCAGCAGTTACTCTCTGACACGTCACTCCTACGAGCAGTACTTC.